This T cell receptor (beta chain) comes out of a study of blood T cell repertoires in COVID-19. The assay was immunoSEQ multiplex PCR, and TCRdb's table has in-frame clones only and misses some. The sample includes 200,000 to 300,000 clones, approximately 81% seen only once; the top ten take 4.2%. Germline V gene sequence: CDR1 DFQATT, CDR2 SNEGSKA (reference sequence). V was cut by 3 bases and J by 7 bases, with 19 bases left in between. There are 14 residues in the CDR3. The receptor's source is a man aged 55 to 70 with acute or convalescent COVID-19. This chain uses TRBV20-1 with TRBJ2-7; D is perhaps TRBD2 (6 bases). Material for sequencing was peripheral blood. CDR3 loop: CSASKAGITLEQYF. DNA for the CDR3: TGCAGTGCTAGTAAGGCGGGGATTACGTTGGAGCAGTACTTC.